This TCR beta chain appears in the sequencing data of a study of T cell changes during pregnancy in multiple sclerosis. Germline CDR1 SGHRS, CDR2 YFSETQ. V gave up 3 bases and J gave up 2 bases; unmatched junction bases: 2. This CDR3 has 13 amino acids. Profiled with immunoSEQ multiplex PCR; TCRdb holds only in-frame clones, not every one. This sample has around 85,000 clones, with approximately 91% found just once. This clone was detected only once. This clonotype originated in a female donor in good health, serving as a control in a pregnancy study. Some clones in this sample may be carry-over from other donors' samples. Sample: PBMCs, taken in the first trimester of pregnancy. The V and J genes are TRBV5-1 and TRBJ2-7, with 7 bases that match TRBD2. The CDR3 sequence is CASSWGGTYEQYF. CDR3 sequence (DNA): TGCGCCAGCAGCTGGGGGGGTACCTACGAGCAGTACTTC.